These T cell receptor beta chains were read from a single sample in a study of cytomegalovirus exposure and HLA in healthy donors. Only in-frame clones appear in the TCRdb table, and some are missing; sequencing was by immunoSEQ multiplex PCR. The sample lists about 240,000 clones; about 90% were seen once. What was sequenced was PBMCs. These TCRs come from a woman aged 30 to 39 in good health and CMV-seropositive. CDR3s include the opening cysteine and the closing phenylalanine or tryptophan. A D gene is named only where the DNA matches it firmly. The size field is filled for only some rows; it gives once, few, many or a size class.

clone size	D gene	V gene	J gene	CDR3 protein	CDR3 DNA
NA	TRBD2	TRBV5-4	TRBJ2-1	CASRDGQILAGGPYNEQFF	TGTGCCAGTCGCGATGGACAGATACTAGCGGGAGGGCCGTACAATGAGCAGTTCTTC
once	TRBD1	TRBV5-4	TRBJ2-2	CASSLAGQGDTGELFF	TGTGCCAGCAGCTTGGCGGGACAGGGAGACACCGGGGAGCTGTTTTTT
NA	NA	TRBV27	TRBJ2-3	CASSLVGGDTQYF	TGTGCCAGCAGTTTAGTCGGTGGAGATACGCAGTATTTT
once	NA	TRBV5-1	TRBJ1-5	CASSLTGANQPQHF	TGCGCCAGCAGCTTGACGGGAGCCAATCAGCCCCAGCATTTT
few	TRBD1	TRBV19	TRBJ1-3	CASSIARDRVSGNTIYF	TGTGCCAGTAGTATAGCCCGAGACAGGGTTTCTGGAAACACCATATATTTT
NA	TRBD1	TRBV5-1	TRBJ1-1	CASSFLPQGDTEAFF	TGCGCCAGCAGCTTCCTTCCACAGGGGGACACTGAAGCTTTCTTT
NA	NA	TRBV28	TRBJ1-4	CASSSDLQGGRKLFF	TGTGCCAGCAGTTCCGACCTACAGGGTGGAAGAAAACTGTTTTTT
once	NA	TRBV27	TRBJ2-2	CASSYGYRGELFF	TGTGCCAGCAGTTATGGTTACAGGGGGGAGCTGTTTTTT
NA	TRBD2	TRBV28	TRBJ2-1	CASSLERDESNEQFF	TGTGCCAGCAGTTTAGAGCGGGACGAAAGCAATGAGCAGTTCTTC
NA	NA	TRBV29-1	TRBJ1-2	CSVGKTLNYGYTF	TGCAGCGTTGGGAAGACTCTTAACTATGGCTACACCTTC
NA	TRBD1	TRBV19	TRBJ2-7	CASSTWDSYEQYF	TGTGCCAGTAGTACTTGGGACAGCTACGAGCAGTACTTC
NA	NA	TRBV5-1	TRBJ2-3	CASSLRDFTDTQYF	TGCGCCAGCAGCTTGAGGGACTTCACAGATACGCAGTATTTT
NA	NA	TRBV19	TRBJ2-1	CASRDPSRSRHNEQFF	TGTGCCAGTAGGGACCCTAGCAGGAGTAGGCACAATGAGCAGTTCTTC
NA	TRBD2	TRBV5-1	TRBJ2-1	CASSPGTSGFSSYNEQFF	TGCGCCAGCAGCCCCGGGACTAGCGGGTTTAGCTCCTACAATGAGCAGTTCTTC
few	TRBD1	TRBV30	TRBJ2-7	CAAYRGTAYEQYF	TGTGCCGCTTACAGGGGAACTGCCTACGAGCAGTACTTC
NA	TRBD1	TRBV5-6	TRBJ2-2	CASSFSDRVTGELFF	TGTGCCAGCAGCTTTTCGGACAGGGTCACCGGGGAGCTGTTTTTT
NA	TRBD1	TRBV11-2	TRBJ1-1	CASSSNRGNTEAFF	TGTGCCAGCAGCTCCAACAGGGGGAACACTGAAGCTTTCTTT
few	TRBD1	TRBV25-1	TRBJ1-2	CASSGTGGFDDGYTF	TGTGCCAGCAGTGGGACAGGCGGGTTCGATGATGGCTACACCTTC
NA	TRBD2	TRBV5-4	TRBJ2-7	CASSFIAGGPEEQYF	TGTGCCAGCAGCTTCATCGCGGGAGGGCCGGAGGAGCAGTACTTC
NA	NA	TRBV11-2	TRBJ1-4	CASSVGSRERKLFF	TGTGCCAGCAGCGTCGGGTCCCGAGAGAGAAAACTGTTTTTT
NA	TRBD2	TRBV5-1	TRBJ2-1	CASSLRLILAGGAYNEQFF	TGCGCCAGCAGCCTCCGGCTGATACTAGCGGGAGGTGCCTACAATGAGCAGTTCTTC
NA	NA	TRBV18	TRBJ2-1	CASSTRSDEQFF	TGTGCCAGCTCAACTAGATCCGATGAGCAGTTCTTC
NA	NA	TRBV6-5	TRBJ1-2	CASRASDKPNYGYTF	TGTGCCAGCAGAGCATCCGACAAGCCTAACTATGGCTACACCTTC
NA	TRBD2	TRBV5-1	TRBJ2-5	CASSLAVGVAGGETQYF	TGCGCCAGCAGCTTGGCCGTGGGCGTCGCGGGAGGAGAGACCCAGTACTTC
few	TRBD2	TRBV19	TRBJ2-7	CASQTSGMDEQYF	TGTGCCAGTCAGACTAGCGGGATGGACGAGCAGTACTTC
once	NA	TRBV1	TRBJ2-1	CTSSPLPGTSGSNEQFF	TGCACCAGCAGCCCGTTACCCGGGACTAGCGGGAGCAATGAGCAGTTCTTC
NA	NA	TRBV7-9	TRBJ2-7	CASSLGVTSEQYF	TGTGCCAGCAGCTTAGGTGTAACCAGCGAGCAGTACTTC
few	TRBD1	TRBV28	TRBJ1-4	CASSSGQSNEKLFF	TGTGCCAGCAGTTCGGGACAGTCTAATGAAAAACTGTTTTTT
NA	TRBD2	TRBV5-1	TRBJ2-1	CASSLVPSGYNEQFF	TGCGCCAGCAGCTTGGTCCCTAGCGGCTACAATGAGCAGTTCTTC
NA	TRBD1	TRBV2	TRBJ2-7	CASSSGQGNNEQYF	TGTGCCAGCAGTTCGGGACAGGGAAACAACGAGCAGTACTTC
few	NA	TRBV5-6	TRBJ1-2	CASSGNYGYTF	TGTGCCAGCAGCGGCAACTATGGCTACACCTTC
NA	NA	TRBV29-1	TRBJ2-2	CSVGASYGGELFF	TGCAGCGTTGGAGCTAGCTATGGCGGGGAGCTGTTTTTT
few	TRBD2	TRBV5-1	TRBJ2-3	CASSSGLAENTDTQYF	TGCGCCAGCAGCTCCGGACTAGCGGAAAACACAGATACGCAGTATTTT
NA	NA	TRBV7-2	TRBJ1-2	CASSPFHGYTF	TGTGCCAGCAGCCCCTTCCATGGCTACACCTTC
NA	NA	TRBV15	TRBJ2-1	CATRPSFYNEQFF	TGTGCCACCAGGCCTAGCTTCTACAATGAGCAGTTCTTC
NA	NA	TRBV30	TRBJ1-1	CAWREGGRVLTEAFF	TGTGCCTGGAGGGAGGGGGGGCGCGTTCTAACTGAAGCTTTCTTT
NA	TRBD1	TRBV30	TRBJ1-5	CAWSATRQGLIEQPQHF	TGTGCCTGGAGTGCAACCAGACAGGGCCTAATAGAACAGCCCCAGCATTTT
once	NA	TRBV5-4	TRBJ2-5	CASSLGAEETQYF	TGTGCCAGCAGCTTGGGGGCCGAGGAGACCCAGTACTTC
NA	NA	TRBV27	TRBJ2-6	CASSILSGANVLTF	TGTGCCAGCAGTATCCTCTCTGGGGCCAACGTCCTGACTTTC
NA	NA	TRBV7-8	TRBJ1-5	CASSLGGGTNNQPQHF	TGTGCCAGCAGCTTAGGTGGAGGGACGAACAATCAGCCCCAGCATTTT